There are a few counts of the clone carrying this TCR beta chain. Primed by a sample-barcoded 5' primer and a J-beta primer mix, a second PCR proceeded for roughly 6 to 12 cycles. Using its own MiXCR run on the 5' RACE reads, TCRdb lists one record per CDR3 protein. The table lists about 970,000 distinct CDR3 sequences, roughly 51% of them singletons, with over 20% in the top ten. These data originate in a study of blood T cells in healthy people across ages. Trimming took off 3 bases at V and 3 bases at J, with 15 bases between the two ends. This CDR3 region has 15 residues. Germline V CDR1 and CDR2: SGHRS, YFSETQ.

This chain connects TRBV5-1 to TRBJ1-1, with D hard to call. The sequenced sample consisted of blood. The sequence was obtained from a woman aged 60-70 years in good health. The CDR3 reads CASSSDGFSDTEAFF. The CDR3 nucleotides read TGCGCCAGCAGCTCCGACGGATTTTCGGACACTGAAGCTTTCTTT. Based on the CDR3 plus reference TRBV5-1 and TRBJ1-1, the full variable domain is KAGVTQTPRYLIKTRGQQVTLSCSPISGHRSVSWYQQTPGQGLQFLFEYFSETQRNKGNFPGRFSGRQFSNSRSEMNVSTLELGDSALYLCASSSDGFSDTEAFFGQGTRLTVV.